This T cell receptor beta chain appears in the sequencing data of a study of T cell changes during pregnancy in multiple sclerosis. Only one count was recorded for this clone. The germline gives CDR1 SEHNR, CDR2 FQNEAQ (reference sequence). The CDR3 has 18 residues. Trimming removed 3 bases from V and 4 bases from J; junction bases left unmatched: 10. TCRdb's copy holds only in-frame clones and misses some; the assay was immunoSEQ multiplex PCR. The sample holds roughly 75,000 clones, around nine tenths seen once. This TCR was sampled from a female donor with multiple sclerosis, enrolled in a pregnancy study. This specimen was peripheral blood, taken before pregnancy. V usage is TRBV7-9 and J usage is TRBJ2-1, with 12 nucleotides matching TRBD2. CDR3 region: CASSFLPRGTSGYNEQFF. CDR3 bases: TGTGCCAGCAGCTTCCTGCCCAGGGGGACTAGCGGGTACAATGAGCAGTTCTTC.